This T cell receptor beta chain was recorded in a study of human thymus T cells. For this clone: The antigen is undetermined.

The table came from immunoSEQ multiplex PCR; TCRdb's copy has only in-frame clones and leaves some out. The sample holds around 44,000 clones, 90% to 95% seen once. Whole-study findings and limits: Within thymic and blood repertoires, V and J gene usage appeared to be biased.

Having surgery to correct congenital heart defects, healthy Finnish infants acted as the donors. Half of the eight donors gave about 0.45-1 mL blood during surgery. All available leukocytes, rather than a set cell count, yielded the blood DNA. CDR3 length: 13 amino acids. V was cut by 5 bases and J by 6 bases, with 14 bases left in between. CDR1 and CDR2 (germline): MDHEN, SYDVKM. Material: blood. The TCR comes from a boy in the first two years of life with a congenital heart defect but otherwise immunologically healthy. V usage is TRBV28 and J usage is TRBJ2-7; D remains unclear. Here the CDR3 reads CASSLYKVSEQYF. The CDR3 DNA sequence: TGTGCCAGCAGTCTATACAAGGTATCCGAGCAGTACTTC.